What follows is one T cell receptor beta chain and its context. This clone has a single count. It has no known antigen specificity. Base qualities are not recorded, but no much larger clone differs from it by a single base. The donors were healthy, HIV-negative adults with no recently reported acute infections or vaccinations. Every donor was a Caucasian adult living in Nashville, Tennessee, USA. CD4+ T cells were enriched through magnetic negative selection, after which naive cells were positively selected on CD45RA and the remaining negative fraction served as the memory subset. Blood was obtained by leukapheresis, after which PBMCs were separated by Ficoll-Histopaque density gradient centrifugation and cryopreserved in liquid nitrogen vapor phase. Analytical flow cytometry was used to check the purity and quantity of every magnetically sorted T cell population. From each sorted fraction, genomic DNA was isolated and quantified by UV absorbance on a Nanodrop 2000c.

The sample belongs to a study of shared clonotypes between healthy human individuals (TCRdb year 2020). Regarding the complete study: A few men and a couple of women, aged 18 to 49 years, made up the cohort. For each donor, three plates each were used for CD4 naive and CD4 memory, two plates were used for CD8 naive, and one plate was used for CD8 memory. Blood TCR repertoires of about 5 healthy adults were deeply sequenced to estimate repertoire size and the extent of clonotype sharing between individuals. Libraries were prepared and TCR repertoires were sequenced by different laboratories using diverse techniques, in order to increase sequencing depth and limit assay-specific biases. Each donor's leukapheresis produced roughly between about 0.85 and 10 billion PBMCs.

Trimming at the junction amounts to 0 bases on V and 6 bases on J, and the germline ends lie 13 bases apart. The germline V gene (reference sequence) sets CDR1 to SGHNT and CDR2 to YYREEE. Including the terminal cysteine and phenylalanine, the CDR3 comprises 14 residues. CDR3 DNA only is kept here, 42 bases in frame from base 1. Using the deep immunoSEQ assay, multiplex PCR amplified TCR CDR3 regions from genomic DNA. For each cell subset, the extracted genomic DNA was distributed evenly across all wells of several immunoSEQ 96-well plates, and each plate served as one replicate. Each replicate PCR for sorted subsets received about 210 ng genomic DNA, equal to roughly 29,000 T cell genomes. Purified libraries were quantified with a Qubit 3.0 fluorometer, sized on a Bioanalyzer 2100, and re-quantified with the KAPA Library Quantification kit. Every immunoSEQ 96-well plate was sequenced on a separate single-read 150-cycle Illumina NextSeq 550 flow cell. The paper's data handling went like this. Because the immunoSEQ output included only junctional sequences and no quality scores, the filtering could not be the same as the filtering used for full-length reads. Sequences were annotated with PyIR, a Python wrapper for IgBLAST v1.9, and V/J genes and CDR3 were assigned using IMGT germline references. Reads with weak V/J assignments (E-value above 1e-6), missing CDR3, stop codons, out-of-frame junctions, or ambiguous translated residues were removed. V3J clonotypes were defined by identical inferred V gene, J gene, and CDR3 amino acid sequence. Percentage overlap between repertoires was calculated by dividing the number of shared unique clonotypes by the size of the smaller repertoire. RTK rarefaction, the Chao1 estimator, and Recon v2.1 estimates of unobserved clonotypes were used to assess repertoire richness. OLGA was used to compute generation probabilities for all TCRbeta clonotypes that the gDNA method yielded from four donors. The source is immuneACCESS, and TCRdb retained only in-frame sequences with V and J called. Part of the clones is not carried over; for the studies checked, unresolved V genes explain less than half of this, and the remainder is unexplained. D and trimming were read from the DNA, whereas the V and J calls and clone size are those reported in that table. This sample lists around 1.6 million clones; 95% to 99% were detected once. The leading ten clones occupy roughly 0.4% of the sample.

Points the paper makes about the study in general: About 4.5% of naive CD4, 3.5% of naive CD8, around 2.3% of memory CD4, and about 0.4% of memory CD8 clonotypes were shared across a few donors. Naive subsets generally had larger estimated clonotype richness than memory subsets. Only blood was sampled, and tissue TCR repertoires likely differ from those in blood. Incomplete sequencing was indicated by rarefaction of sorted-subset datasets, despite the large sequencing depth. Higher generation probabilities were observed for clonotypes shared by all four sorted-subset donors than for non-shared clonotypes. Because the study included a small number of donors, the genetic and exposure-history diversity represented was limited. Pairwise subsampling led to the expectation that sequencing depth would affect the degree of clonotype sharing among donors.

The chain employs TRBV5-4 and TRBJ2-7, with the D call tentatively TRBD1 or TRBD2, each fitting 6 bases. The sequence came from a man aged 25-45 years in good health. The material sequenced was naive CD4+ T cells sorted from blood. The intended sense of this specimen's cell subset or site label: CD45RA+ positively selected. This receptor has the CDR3 CASSLARGGGEQYF. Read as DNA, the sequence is TGTGCCAGCAGCTTGGCCAGGGGAGGTGGCGAGCAGTACTTC.